The clone carrying this T cell receptor beta chain has a count of ten or more. Its specificity is unknown. Regions amplified from RNA transcripts were the TCR beta CDR3 regions. During a first-round RT-PCR of the TCR CDR3, the HTBI primer set was used. TCRdb independently ran MiXCR on the multiplex PCR reads; one entry per CDR3 protein. The sample has 300,000 to 350,000 distinct CDR3 sequences; about a sixth are singletons. This specimen comes from a study of T cells in Graves' hyperthyroidism and ophthalmopathy. Deletions cut 6 bases from V and 5 bases from J, with 16 bases between. Per germline, CDR1 MNHEY and CDR2 SMNVEV (reference sequence). This CDR3 is built from 14 residues. Findings of the study overall: Most thyroid-expanded clonotypes above 0.001 were also found in blood.

This TCR was sampled from a middle-aged woman with Graves' ophthalmopathy. Sequences were obtained from blood. The chain combines TRBV27 with TRBJ2-5, with a possible D match to TRBD2 (5 bases). CDR3 in DNA: TGTGCCAGCAGCCTAACTAGTAATCTGGAGACCCAGTACTTC. Protein: CASSLTSNLETQYF.